This T cell receptor (beta chain) stems from a study of T cell repertoires in cytomegalovirus infection. Study summary: Both CMV infection and a matching HLA type were indicated by public TCR beta signatures. The study's findings and limits: Ex vivo, HLA-C-restricted CMV-specific TCR beta clonotypes prevailed over the rest of the response. Based on cumulative public TCR beta family frequency, carriers of CMV plus the relevant HLA were identified.

This clonotype was recorded many times. Its antigen is unidentified. MiXCR, run by TCRdb on the reads, gives a single entry per CDR3 protein. The repertoire holds roughly 320,000 distinct CDR3 sequences, with roughly 9.3% as singletons. Trimming removed 2 bases at V and 4 bases at J, with 11 bases between. Germline V CDR1 and CDR2: MNHEY, SVGEGT. The CDR3 has 14 residues. The sequenced material came from PBMCs. The chain recombines TRBV6-2 or TRBV6-3 with TRBJ2-5; possibly TRBD1 for D (7 bases). The TCR sequence derives from a human donor in good health (CMV status not recorded). Some clones in this sample may be carry-over from other donors' samples. In nucleotides, the CDR3 is TGTGCCAGCAGTTACCGACAGGGAGGAGAGACCCAGTACTTC. Its protein product is CASSYRQGGETQYF.